The clone carrying this T cell receptor (beta chain) was seen just once. These data originate in a study of blood T cell repertoires in COVID-19. Study context: Samples representing acute and convalescent COVID-19 were sourced from the United States, Italy and Spain.

Participants were aged roughly 18 to 90 years, lived in 25 or so US areas, and enrolled virtually. How the authors handled the data: Cell counts per sample came from amplifying reference gene primers. Sequencing used immunoSEQ multiplex PCR; TCRdb keeps in-frame clones, though not all of them. The V and J calls and the clone size are those of that table, but D and trimming were determined from the DNA. The sample records roughly 290,000 clones, around 90% being singletons. This CDR3 has 14 amino acids. The J segment lost 5 bases and the V segment lost 3 bases, leaving 5 bases of the junction unmatched.

The receptor comes from a woman between 18 and 29 years old with acute COVID-19. The sample comprised PBMCs or T cells enriched from blood (not recorded which). This chain links TRBV23-1 with TRBJ2-7; 9 bases fit TRBD1. TRBV23-1 qualifies as an ORF whose function is uncertain. The CDR3 region is CASSQIDRGNEQYF. The CDR3 DNA follows: TGCGCCAGCAGTCAGATAGACAGGGGGAACGAGCAGTACTTC.